This passage covers 17 T cell receptor beta chains from one sample sequenced in a study of blood T cells in healthy people across ages. For the second PCR, which ran for 7 to 11 cycles, a sample-barcoded 5' primer and a J-beta primer mix were used. TCRdb analysed the 5' RACE reads with MiXCR anew, one entry per CDR3 protein. The repertoire includes about 650,000 distinct CDR3 sequences, 32% of them detected once, and 15% sits in the top ten. Specimen: blood. The receptors stem from an elderly woman in good health.

The sample holds many counts of this clonotype. The chain has TRBV24-1 and TRBJ2-1; TRBD1 matches at 8 bases. From germline, CDR1 is KGHDR and CDR2 SFDVKD. J gave up 1 base and V 7 bases, and 2 bases lay outside the gene matches. The CDR3 is 14 residues long. DNA for the CDR3: TGTGCCACCAGGGGGACAGGTTCCTACAATGAGCAGTTCTTC. It specifies CATRGTGSYNEQFF.

This clonotype has just a few counts. Being one base from a much bigger clone, this may be a read error. V and J are TRBV20-1 and TRBJ2-1; 8 bases are shared with TRBD2. Germline V gene data show CDR1 as DFQATT and CDR2 as SNEGSKA (reference sequence). The CDR3 has 15 residues. Unmatched junction bases numbered 6, after V lost 0 bases and J lost 5 bases. Written as DNA, the CDR3 is TGCAGTGCTAGAGAGTACCAGCGGGGGAACAATGAGCAGTTCTTC. Amino acid sequence: CSAREYQRGNNEQFF.

The chain has TRBV30 and TRBJ2-1; D is possibly TRBD2 (7 bases). CDR1 and CDR2 (germline): GTSNPN, SVGIG (reference sequence). Trimming removed 2 bases from V and 13 bases from J, with 21 bases in between. This CDR3 contains 14 residues. CDR3 nucleotide sequence: TGTGCCTGGAGTAGGGGGGGCGCAGGAGAGACCCAGTTCTTC. Amino acids: CAWSRGGAGETQFF.

There are a few counts of this clonotype. This sequence may be a read error, since a much larger clone differs from it by one base. The rearrangement links TRBV20-1 to TRBJ1-2, with TRBD1 identical over 7 bases. Per the germline V gene, CDR1 is DFQATT and CDR2 is SNEGSKA (reference sequence). V dropped 3 bases and J dropped 4; count of bases not matched to a gene: 14. CDR3 size: 16 residues. The CDR3 DNA is TGCAGTGCTAGCCCCCCTCCGGGACAGAGGATCTATGGCTACACCTTC. Protein product: CSASPPPGQRIYGYTF.

Here the CDR3 reads CASSLAGRGNEQYF. The CDR3, as DNA: TGTGCCAGCAGCTTAGCTGGGAGGGGGAACGAGCAGTACTTC. V and J are TRBV7-2 and TRBJ2-7; D is perhaps TRBD2 (7 bases). The CDR3 totals 14 residues. Trimming removed 0 bases from V and 5 bases from J, with 11 bases in between. Looked up from germline, CDR1 is SGHTA and CDR2 is FQGNSA.

This clonotype was seen more than once but under ten times. J is TRBJ1-1 and V is TRBV4-3, with D perhaps TRBD1 (6 bases). CDR1 is LGHNA and CDR2 is YSLEER in the germline V gene. The V and J ends lost 1 base and 1 base respectively, with 10 bases between them. The CDR3 is 15 residues long. CDR3 nucleotides: TGCGCCAGCAGCCAAGGTAACAGGGCGAACACTGAAGCTTTCTTT. Translated, it gives CASSQGNRANTEAFF.

This clonotype was seen only a few times. J is TRBJ2-7 and V is TRBV19, with TRBD1 identical over 9 bases. Trimming removed 3 bases from V and 0 bases from J; junction bases left unmatched: 6. The CDR3 spans 16 residues. Germline CDR1 is LNHDA and CDR2 is SQIVND (reference sequence). The CDR3 nucleotides read TGTGCCAGTAGTATCAAGGGGACAGGGATCTCCTACGAGCAGTACTTC. It yields the protein CASSIKGTGISYEQYF.

This clonotype was counted at least ten times. The chain recombines TRBV20-1 with TRBJ2-1; D ambiguous. Germline CDR1 and CDR2: DFQATT and SNEGSKA (reference sequence). V was cut by 0 bases and J by 7 bases, with 4 bases left in between. This CDR3 has 11 residues. This CDR3 is CSARESNEQFF. CDR3 DNA: TGCAGTGCTAGAGAATCAAATGAGCAGTTCTTC.

This clonotype was seen at least ten times. The CDR3 protein is CASSMTSGELWETQYF. As DNA, the CDR3 is TGTGCCAGCAGTATGACTAGCGGGGAACTGTGGGAGACCCAGTACTTC. The chain carries TRBV28 and TRBJ2-5, with TRBD2 identical over 11 bases. Per the germline V gene, CDR1 is MDHEN and CDR2 is SYDVKM. With 5 bases clipped from V and 5 bases from J, the junction kept 10 bases outside the gene matches. The CDR3 totals 16 residues.

This clonotype has only one observation. A much more abundant neighbour one base away suggests this may be a read error. The rearrangement uses TRBV7-9 and TRBJ2-5, with TRBD2 identical over 12 bases. This CDR3 contains 17 residues. In germline, CDR1 is SEHNR, CDR2 FQNEAQ (reference sequence). CDR3 amino acids: CASSLGTSGVTQEAQYF. In nucleotides, the CDR3 is TGTGCCAGCAGCTTAGGGACTAGCGGGGTAACCCAAGAGGCCCAGTACTTC.

The sample holds a few counts of this clonotype. This chain connects TRBV7-2 to TRBJ1-1; no definite D call. Per the germline V gene, CDR1 is SGHTA and CDR2 is FQGNSA. V was cut by 5 bases and J by 1 base, with 14 bases left in between. This CDR3 comprises 15 residues. As DNA, the CDR3 is TGTGCCAGCAGCCCAACATGGGGTTCGAACACTGAAGCTTTCTTT. Translation: CASSPTWGSNTEAFF.

This clonotype occurred many times. This rearrangement joins TRBV29-1 to TRBJ2-3; the D is unclear. The ends were cut back, 3 bases at V and 4 bases at J, with 11 bases in the middle. The CDR3 has 13 amino acids. Germline CDR1 SQVTM, CDR2 ANQGSEA. CDR3 DNA sequence: TGCAGCGTTGACACGTTGGGCGCAGATACGCAGTATTTT. Its translation: CSVDTLGADTQYF.

Note on this clonotype: A much larger clone lies one base from this, so it may be a read error. The CDR3 region is CASSQEVGFGASVLTF. The CDR3 coding sequence is TGTGCCAGCAGCCAAGAGGTGGGGTTTGGGGCCAGCGTCCTGACTTTC. The chain links TRBV4-2 to TRBJ2-6, with a tentative D call TRBD1 (5 bases). Germline lookup yields CDR1 LGHNA and CDR2 YNFKEQ. CDR3 length: 16 amino acids.

There are many counts of this clonotype. The J gene is TRBJ2-7, the V gene TRBV7-3, with D maybe TRBD2 (6 bases). V lost 5 bases to trimming and J lost 7 bases, with 24 bases between them. Per the germline V gene, CDR1 is SGHTA and CDR2 is FQGTGA. CDR3 size: 16 residues. CDR3 residues: CASSAQVVAVGGEQYF. The DNA of the CDR3 is TGTGCCAGCAGCGCACAAGTCGTCGCGGTCGGGGGTGAGCAGTACTTC. The full variable domain, rest sourced from reference TRBV7-3 and TRBJ2-7, is GAGVSQTPSNKVTEKGKYVELRCDPISGHTALYWYRQSLGQGPEFLIYFQGTGAADDSGLPNDRFFAVRPEGSVSTLKIQRTERGDSAVYLCASSAQVVAVGGEQYFGPGTRLTVT.

The V and J genes are TRBV4-1 and TRBJ2-7; 7 nucleotides agree with TRBD2. This CDR3 comprises 15 residues. Germline assignment: CDR1 MGHRA and CDR2 YSYEKL. V shed 0 bases, J shed 6 bases, and the junction held 8 bases outside the gene matches. Here the CDR3 DNA reads TGCGCCAGCAGCCAAGATCGGTCAGGGAGGGCCGAGCAGTACTTC. Amino acid sequence: CASSQDRSGRAEQYF.

This clonotype was detected ten times or more. The rearrangement joins TRBV6-2 or TRBV6-3 to TRBJ1-6; D remains unclear. The CDR3 length is 14 residues. Trimming took 7 bases from V and 9 from J, leaving 16 bases between them. Germline lookup yields CDR1 MNHEY and CDR2 SVGEGT. CDR3 residues: CASNPDGDTSPLHF. CDR3 sequence (DNA): TGTGCCAGCAACCCTGATGGGGATACTTCACCCCTCCACTTT.

V is TRBV20-1 and J is TRBJ2-5, with D perhaps matching TRBD1 or TRBD2 (5 bases each). The J call could be wrong; TRBJ2-7 is a better fit for the DNA end. In germline, CDR1 is DFQATT, CDR2 SNEGSKA (reference sequence). The CDR3 consists of 13 residues. CDR3 protein: CSASGTVNYEQYF. The CDR3 DNA sequence: TGCAGTGCTTCCGGGACGGTAAACTACGAGCAGTACTTC.